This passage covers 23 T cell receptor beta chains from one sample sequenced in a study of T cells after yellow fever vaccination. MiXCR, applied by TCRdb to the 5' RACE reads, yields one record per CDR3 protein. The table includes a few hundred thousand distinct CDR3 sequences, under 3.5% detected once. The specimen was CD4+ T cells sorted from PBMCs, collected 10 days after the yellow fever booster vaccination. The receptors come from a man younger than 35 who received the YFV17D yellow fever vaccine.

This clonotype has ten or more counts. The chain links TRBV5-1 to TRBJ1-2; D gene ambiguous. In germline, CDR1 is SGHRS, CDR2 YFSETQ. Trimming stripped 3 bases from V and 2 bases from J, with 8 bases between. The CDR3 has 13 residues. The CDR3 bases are TGCGCCAGCAGCTCTGGAGGGAACTATGGCTACACCTTC. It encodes CASSSGGNYGYTF.

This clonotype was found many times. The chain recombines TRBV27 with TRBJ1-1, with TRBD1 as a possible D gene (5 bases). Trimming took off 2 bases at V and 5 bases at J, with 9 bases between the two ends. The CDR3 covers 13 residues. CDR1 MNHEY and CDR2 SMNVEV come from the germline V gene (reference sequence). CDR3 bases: TGTGCCAGCAGTTTACAGGGTATTACTGAAGCTTTCTTT. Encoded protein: CASSLQGITEAFF.

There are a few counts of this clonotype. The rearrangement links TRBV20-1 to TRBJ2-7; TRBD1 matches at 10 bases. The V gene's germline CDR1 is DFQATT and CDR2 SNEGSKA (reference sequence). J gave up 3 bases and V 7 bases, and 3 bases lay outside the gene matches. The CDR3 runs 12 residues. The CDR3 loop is CSGRTGGYEQYF. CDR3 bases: TGCAGTGGTAGGACAGGGGGCTACGAGCAGTACTTC.

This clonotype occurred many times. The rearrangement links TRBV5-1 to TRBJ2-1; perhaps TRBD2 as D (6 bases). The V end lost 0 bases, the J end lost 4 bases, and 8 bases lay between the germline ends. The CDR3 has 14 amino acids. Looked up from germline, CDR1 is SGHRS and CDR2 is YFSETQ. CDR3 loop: CASSLASAYNEQFF. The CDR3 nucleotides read TGCGCCAGCAGCTTGGCTAGCGCTTACAATGAGCAGTTCTTC.

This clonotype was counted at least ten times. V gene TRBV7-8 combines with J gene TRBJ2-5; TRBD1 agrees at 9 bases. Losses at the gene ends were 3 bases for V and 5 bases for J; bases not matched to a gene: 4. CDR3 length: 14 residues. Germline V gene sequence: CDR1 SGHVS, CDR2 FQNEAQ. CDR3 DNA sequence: TGTGCCAGCAGCTTCACGACAGGGGGGGAGACCCAGTACTTC. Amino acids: CASSFTTGGETQYF.

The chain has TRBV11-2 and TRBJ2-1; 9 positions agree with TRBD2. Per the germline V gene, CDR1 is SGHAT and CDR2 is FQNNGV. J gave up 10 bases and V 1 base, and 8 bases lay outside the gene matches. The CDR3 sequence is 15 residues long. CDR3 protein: CASSLVVAGGPEQFF. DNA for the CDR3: TGTGCCAGCAGCTTAGTTGTGGCGGGGGGGCCCGAGCAGTTCTTC.

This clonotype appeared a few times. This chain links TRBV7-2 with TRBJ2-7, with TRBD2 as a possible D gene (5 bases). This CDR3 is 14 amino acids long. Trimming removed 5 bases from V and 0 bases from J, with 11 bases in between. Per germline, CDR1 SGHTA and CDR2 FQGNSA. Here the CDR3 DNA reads TGTGCCAGCAGCCCCCACGGGGACTCCTACGAGCAGTACGTC. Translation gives CASSPHGDSYEQYV.

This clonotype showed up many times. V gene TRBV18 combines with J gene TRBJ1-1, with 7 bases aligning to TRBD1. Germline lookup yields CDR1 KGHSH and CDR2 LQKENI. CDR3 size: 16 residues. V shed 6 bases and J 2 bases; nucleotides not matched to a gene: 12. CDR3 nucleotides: TGTGCCAGCTCCCGCCGACAGGGAGGCTTCAACACTGAAGCTTTCTTT. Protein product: CASSRRQGGFNTEAFF.

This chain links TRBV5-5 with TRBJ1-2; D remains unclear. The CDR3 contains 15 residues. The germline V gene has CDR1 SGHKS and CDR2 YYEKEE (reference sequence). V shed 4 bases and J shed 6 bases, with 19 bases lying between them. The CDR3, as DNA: TGTGCCAGCAGCACAAGACCCTATAGTGATGATGGCTACACCTTC. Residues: CASSTRPYSDDGYTF.

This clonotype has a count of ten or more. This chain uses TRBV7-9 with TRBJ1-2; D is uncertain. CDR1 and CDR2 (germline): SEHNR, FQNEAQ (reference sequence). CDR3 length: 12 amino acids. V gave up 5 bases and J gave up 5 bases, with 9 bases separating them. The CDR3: CASSPDPYGYTF. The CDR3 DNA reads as TGTGCCAGCAGCCCGGACCCTTATGGCTACACCTTC.

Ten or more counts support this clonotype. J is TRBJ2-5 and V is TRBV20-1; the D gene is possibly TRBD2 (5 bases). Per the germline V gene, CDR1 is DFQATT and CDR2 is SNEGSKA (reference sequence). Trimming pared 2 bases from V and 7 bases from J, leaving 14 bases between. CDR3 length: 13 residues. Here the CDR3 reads CSARWASSGTQYF. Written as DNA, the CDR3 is TGCAGTGCTAGATGGGCTAGCTCCGGGACCCAGTACTTC.

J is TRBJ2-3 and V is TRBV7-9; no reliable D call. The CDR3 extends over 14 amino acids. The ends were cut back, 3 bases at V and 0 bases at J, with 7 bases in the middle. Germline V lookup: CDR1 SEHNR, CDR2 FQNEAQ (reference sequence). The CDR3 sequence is CASSLLDSTDTQYF. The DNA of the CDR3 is TGTGCCAGCAGCTTGTTGGATAGCACAGATACGCAGTATTTT.

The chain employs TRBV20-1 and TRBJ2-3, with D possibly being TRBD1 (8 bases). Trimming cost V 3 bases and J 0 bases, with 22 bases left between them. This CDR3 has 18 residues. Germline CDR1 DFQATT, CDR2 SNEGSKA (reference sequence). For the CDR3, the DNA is TGCAGTGCTAGCACAGGGGGTGGCGGGGGCCTTAGCACAGATACGCAGTATTTT. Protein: CSASTGGGGGLSTDTQYF.

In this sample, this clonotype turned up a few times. The CDR3 nucleotides are TGTGCCAGCAGTGGGCGGGCGGTGGGCACAGATACGCAGTATTTT. Protein: CASSGRAVGTDTQYF. This chain links TRBV2 with TRBJ2-3, with D tentatively TRBD2 (5 bases). The CDR3 has 15 amino acids. The germline V gene has CDR1 SNHLY and CDR2 FYNNEI. Trimming cost V 4 bases and J 1 base, with 12 bases left between them.

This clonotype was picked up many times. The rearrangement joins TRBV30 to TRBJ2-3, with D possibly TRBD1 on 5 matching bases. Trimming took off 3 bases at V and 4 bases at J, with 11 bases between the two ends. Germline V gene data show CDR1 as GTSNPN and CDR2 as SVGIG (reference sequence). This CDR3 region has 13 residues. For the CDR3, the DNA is TGTGCCTGGAGGGGATGGGGCTCAGATACGCAGTATTTT. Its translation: CAWRGWGSDTQYF.

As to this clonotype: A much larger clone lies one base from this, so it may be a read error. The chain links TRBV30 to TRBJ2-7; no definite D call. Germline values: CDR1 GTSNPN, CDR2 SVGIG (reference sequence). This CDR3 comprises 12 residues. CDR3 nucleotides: TGTGCCAGGAGCTGGCAGTCCTACGAGCAGTACTTC. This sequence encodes CARSWQSYEQYF.

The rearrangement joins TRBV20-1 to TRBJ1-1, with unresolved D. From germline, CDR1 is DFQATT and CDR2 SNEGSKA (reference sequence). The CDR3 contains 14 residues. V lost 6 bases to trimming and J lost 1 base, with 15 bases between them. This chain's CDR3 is CSAPRASSNTEAFF. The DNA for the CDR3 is TGCAGTGCCCCCAGAGCGAGCTCGAACACTGAAGCTTTCTTT.

CDR3 DNA: TGTGCCAGCAGAACTGGACTGGACAGGGGGATGGTACGAGATCAGCCCCAGCATTTT. This gives the protein CASRTGLDRGMVRDQPQHF. The J gene is TRBJ1-5, the V gene TRBV12-3 or TRBV12-4; 10 bases match TRBD1. The CDR3 has 19 amino acids. Trimming took 6 bases from V and 5 from J; bases not matched to a gene: 19.

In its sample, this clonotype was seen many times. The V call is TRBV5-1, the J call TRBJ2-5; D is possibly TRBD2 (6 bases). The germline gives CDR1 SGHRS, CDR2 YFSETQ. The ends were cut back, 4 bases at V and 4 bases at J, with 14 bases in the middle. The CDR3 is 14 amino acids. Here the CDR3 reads CASSTGLAGETQYF. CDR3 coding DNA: TGCGCCAGCAGCACGGGACTGGCTGGAGAGACCCAGTACTTC.

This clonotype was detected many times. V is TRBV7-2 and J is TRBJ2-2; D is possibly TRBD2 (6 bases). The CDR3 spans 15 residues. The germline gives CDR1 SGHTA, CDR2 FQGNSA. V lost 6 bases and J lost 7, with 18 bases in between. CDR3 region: CASRPGSRGSGELFF. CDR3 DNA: TGTGCCAGCAGACCTGGGTCTCGGGGGAGCGGGGAGCTGTTTTTT.

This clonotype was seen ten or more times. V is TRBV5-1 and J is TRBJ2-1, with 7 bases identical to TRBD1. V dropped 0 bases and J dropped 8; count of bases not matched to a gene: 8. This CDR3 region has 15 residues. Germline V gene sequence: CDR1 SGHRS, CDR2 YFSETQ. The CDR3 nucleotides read TGCGCCAGCAGCTTGGGTCAGGGGGTTAATGATGAGCAGTTCTTC. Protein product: CASSLGQGVNDEQFF.

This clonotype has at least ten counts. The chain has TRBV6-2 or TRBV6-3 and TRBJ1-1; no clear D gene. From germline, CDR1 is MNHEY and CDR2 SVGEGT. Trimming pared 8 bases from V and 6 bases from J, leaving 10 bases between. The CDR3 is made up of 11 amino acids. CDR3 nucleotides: TGTGCCAGCCGAATGATGGCTGAAGCTTTCTTT. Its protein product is CASRMMAEAFF.

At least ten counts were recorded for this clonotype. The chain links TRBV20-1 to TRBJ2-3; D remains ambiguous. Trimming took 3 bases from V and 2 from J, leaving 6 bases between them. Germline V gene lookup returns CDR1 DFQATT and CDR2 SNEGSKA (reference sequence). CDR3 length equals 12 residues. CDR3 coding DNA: TGCAGTGCTAGGGAATCCACAGATACGCAGTATTTT. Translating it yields CSARESTDTQYF.